This T cell receptor beta chain originates from a study of T cells in Graves' hyperthyroidism and ophthalmopathy (dated by TCRdb to about 2019). Concerning the study at large: Peripheral blood was collected at initial diagnosis, before any treatment. Prospective prediction of ophthalmopathy was tested in an independent validation cohort consisting of about 20 hyperthyroidism patients and around 16 patients who later progressed to ophthalmopathy. Once sampling was done, hyperthyroidism patients were given methimazole at a starting dose of 30 mg daily, whereas ophthalmopathy patients were given high-dose intravenous methylprednisolone. To identify TCR V-J signatures that set the groups apart, the researchers used a discovery cohort of about a hundred patients, made up of roughly 45 with Graves' ophthalmopathy and 57 with stable Graves' hyperthyroidism. Thyroid tissue and blood T-cell repertoires from six Graves' hyperthyroidism patients were also compared in the study. The paper describes TCR Vbeta CDR3 sequencing of 120 to 150 peripheral blood samples, made up of 43 ophthalmopathy patients, approximately 73 hyperthyroidism patients and around 17 progressor patients. The roughly 94 discovery patients were randomly divided into training and test sets at a 7:3 ratio. Findings and caveats that apply to the study as a whole: Sample size was not statistically predetermined, and blinding of investigators to group allocation was not performed. A model built on a 13 V-J signature distinguished ophthalmopathy from stable hyperthyroidism, reaching around 90% sensitivity and about 81% specificity in cross-validation and 80%/75% in testing. In validation, the model predicted progression to ophthalmopathy with just under 71% sensitivity and about 73% specificity, a median of about 6 months before onset. Most expanded thyroid clonotypes (frequency above 0.001) were also found in blood, which suggests that blood repertoires may mirror thyroid immune responses.

This clonotype was counted many times. Its antigen is still unknown. No quality values exist for individual bases; no much larger clone is one base distant. Stable Graves' hyperthyroidism was defined as no progression to ophthalmopathy during 18 months of follow-up. Hyperthyroidism patients were newly diagnosed, with disease duration under 2 months, and aged 18 to 65 years. Exclusion was applied to patients with uncontrolled infections, other autoimmune diseases, pregnancy or lactation. Diagnoses were based on clinical symptoms, serum thyroxine and TRAb, thyroid ultrasound and orbital computed tomography. Ficoll-Paque density gradient centrifugation was used to isolate PBMCs from 9.5 to 10 ml of fresh peripheral blood. Total RNA was extracted with Trizol reagent, and quality was checked on an Agilent 2100 Bioanalyzer. Amplification of TCR beta CDR3 regions was carried out from RNA transcripts. For the first round of RT-PCR on the TCR CDR3, the HTBI primer set was used together with the Qiagen OneStep RT-PCR kit. Libraries were constructed in a second round of multiplex PCR, after which size selection and purification were carried out. The libraries were sequenced on an Illumina HiSeq2000 using paired-end 100 bp reads. From the authors' description of their analysis: SOAPnuke was used to process the raw data, throwing out any read that contained adapters or uncalled bases, had a mean Phred below 15, or lacked an exact constant-primer or identifier match. COPE v1.2.5 was used to merge the high-quality paired reads, and each unique nucleotide sequence was defined as a clonotype. MiTCR v1.1 was used to align the clonotypes against IMGT TRBV, TRBD and TRBJ reference segments. Only V-J combinations with frequency above 0.0001, covering 99% to 99.2% of repertoires, were analysed. The TCS score was defined as the ratio of F50 (clonal expansion) to E x V (chaos), calculated using BLOSUM62-based TCRdist between CDR3 peptides within each V-J. Welch's t-statistics and random forest reduced 500 to 650 V-J features to around 14, which were used in a naive Bayes classifier (R e1071). In-frame beta chains were kept once TCRdb had trimmed the public reads at Q25 with fastp and called clones with MiXCR. Rows with a matching CDR3 protein are joined into one entry that keeps the most common DNA and genes. TCRdb, not the authors, supplied the V and J calls. The table for this sample lists some 700,000 distinct CDR3 sequences; 15% to 20% of them were counted only once. In total, the top ten clones hold about 16% of the sample.

This clonotype originated in a man in his fifties with Graves' hyperthyroidism. The sequencing sample was made of blood.

The CDR3 reads as follows: CASSHWTGVMNTEAFF. The nucleotide sequence reads as follows: TGTGCCAGTAGCCATTGGACGGGAGTTATGAACACTGAAGCTTTCTTT. The chain joins TRBV19 to TRBJ1-1; no confident D gene assignment can be made. From its cysteine to its phenylalanine, the CDR3 spans 16 amino acids. The entry retains the CDR3 DNA only, 48 bases that are in frame from base 1. The V and J ends are trimmed by 6 bases and 0 bases, leaving 17 bases between them. The germline V gene (reference sequence) yields LNHDA for CDR1 and SQIVND for CDR2.